This TCR beta chain is from a study of Ad26.COV2.S vaccination and SARS-CoV-2 variants. Germline assignment: CDR1 SGHVS and CDR2 FNYEAQ. This CDR3 comprises 18 residues. V was shortened by 5 bases and J by 1 base, with 23 bases between the two germline ends. The treatment: 15 to 20 received Ad26.COV2.S at low or high dose, single or two shots; about five received placebo; per-sample allocation not given. Material that was analyzed had been drawn on day 63 after the first vaccine or placebo injection. Clones were sequenced by immunoSEQ multiplex PCR, and TCRdb holds only the in-frame ones, with some missing. The sample shows approximately 500,000 clones, approximately 88% of them seen only once.

The material was peripheral blood, obtained in a trial of Ad26.COV2.S vaccine versus placebo. The chain is built from TRBV7-6 and TRBJ1-2; the D gene is possibly TRBD1 (5 bases). This sequence originates from a person between 18 and 60 years old who received the Ad26.COV2.S COVID-19 vaccine or a placebo. CDR3: CASSPTGRVGQNNYGYTF. The CDR3 DNA is TGTGCCAGCAGCCCCACCGGAAGAGTGGGGCAGAATAACTATGGCTACACCTTC.